This T cell receptor (beta chain) was retrieved from a study of cytomegalovirus exposure and HLA in healthy donors. This clone came up a few times. The PCR ran on 60 Vbeta and 13 Jbeta primers. Repertoires were generated with immunoSEQ multiplex PCR, while TCRdb's copy carries only in-frame clones and drops some. The sample has 100,000 to 150,000 clones; 70% to 85% are singletons. The CDR3 is 13 residues long. Germline lookup yields CDR1 MNHEY and CDR2 SMNVEV (reference sequence). V shed 6 bases and J 4 bases; nucleotides not matched to a gene: 6. What was sequenced was PBMCs. The sequence came from a male donor in good health and CMV-seropositive. J is TRBJ2-7 and V is TRBV27, with 7 bases matching TRBD1. CDR3 coding DNA: TGTGCCAGCAGCCTGGGACAGTTTTACGAGCAGTACTTC. Residues: CASSLGQFYEQYF.